Below are 18 T cell receptor beta chains sequenced from a single sample in a study of T cells in Graves' hyperthyroidism and ophthalmopathy. RNA transcripts gave rise to amplified TCR beta CDR3 regions. Using the HTBI primer set, a first-round RT-PCR was run on the TCR CDR3. TCRdb re-called the multiplex PCR reads with MiXCR, one entry per CDR3 protein. The sample yields a few hundred thousand distinct CDR3 sequences, around 15% seen once. Sequences were obtained from blood. Every receptor here comes from a woman aged 18-29 years with Graves' hyperthyroidism.

A remark on this clonotype: A single base separates this from a much larger clone, so it may be a read error. This chain uses TRBV5-6 with TRBJ1-1, with D perhaps matching TRBD1 (6 bases). Germline-derived CDR1 and CDR2 are SGHDT and YYEEEE. This CDR3 is built from 16 residues. CDR3 residues: CAGSPYGGGRNTEAFF. In DNA, the CDR3 is TGTGCCGGCAGCCCTTATGGGGGGGGCCGGAACACTGAAGCTTTCTTT.

V is TRBV20-1 and J is TRBJ2-3; 7 bases are shared with TRBD2. The trim removed 1 base at V and 4 bases at J, leaving 8 bases unmatched. There are 15 residues in the CDR3. From germline, CDR1 is DFQATT and CDR2 SNEGSKA (reference sequence). The CDR3 sequence: CSARAPSGYADTQYF. The CDR3 nucleotides are TGCAGTGCTAGAGCTCCTAGCGGCTACGCAGATACGCAGTATTTT.

This clonotype has ten or more counts. This rearrangement joins TRBV6-1 to TRBJ1-6; D remains ambiguous. Germline V gene data show CDR1 as MNHNS and CDR2 as SASEGT. V lost 2 bases and J lost 4, with 9 bases in between. The CDR3 has 15 residues. The CDR3 loop is CASSETQAYNSPLHF. CDR3 nucleotide sequence: TGTGCCAGCAGTGAAACCCAAGCTTATAATTCACCCCTCCACTTT.

As regards this clonotype: A much more abundant neighbour one base away suggests this may be a read error. The chain uses TRBV30 and TRBJ2-1, with TRBD2 matching 10 bases. The CDR3 sequence is 14 residues long. Germline V CDR1 and CDR2: GTSNPN, SVGIG (reference sequence). Unmatched junction bases numbered 4, after V lost 2 bases and J lost 6 bases. CDR3 DNA: TGTGCCTGGAGTCGACTAGCGGGCTGCAATGAGCAGTTCTTC. This gives the protein CAWSRLAGCNEQFF.

This chain joins TRBV5-1 and TRBJ1-2; maybe TRBD1 (6 bases). Germline CDR1 and CDR2: SGHRS and YFSETQ. V gave up 2 bases and J gave up 7 bases, with 15 bases separating them. The CDR3 covers 14 residues. The CDR3 DNA sequence: TGCGCCAGCAGCTTTTCGCCGGACAGTAGTGGCTACACCTTC. Encoded protein: CASSFSPDSSGYTF.

Many counts were recorded for this clonotype. The rearrangement links TRBV28 to TRBJ1-1, with D perhaps TRBD1 (6 bases). CDR1 is MDHEN, CDR2 SYDVKM, per germline. The germline V and J ends were trimmed by 6 bases and 0 bases, with 11 bases remaining between them. The CDR3 is 14 residues long. Here the CDR3 DNA reads TGTGCCAGCAGGGCTCAGGGGTTGAACACTGAAGCTTTCTTT. It is translated as CASRAQGLNTEAFF.

The V and J genes are TRBV24-1 and TRBJ2-3, with TRBD2 matching 11 bases. CDR3 length: 19 amino acids. Germline lookup yields CDR1 KGHDR and CDR2 SFDVKD. V shed 1 base and J 2 bases; nucleotides not matched to a gene: 10. The CDR3 nucleotides are TGTGCCACCAGTGATTTAACCTCGGGACTAGCGGTCTCCACAGATACGCAGTATTTT. Translation: CATSDLTSGLAVSTDTQYF.

This chain links TRBV19 with TRBJ1-4; TRBD1 might be the D (5 bases). This CDR3 comprises 18 residues. The germline gives CDR1 LNHDA, CDR2 SQIVND (reference sequence). Trimming left V 4 bases short and J 5 bases short, with 23 bases between. The CDR3 loop is CASSTSDAARGWNEKLFF. The CDR3 bases are TGTGCCAGTAGTACCTCCGATGCGGCGAGGGGATGGAATGAAAAACTGTTTTTT.

This clonotype was recorded a few times. The rearrangement joins TRBV10-3 to TRBJ1-1; no clear D. CDR1 and CDR2 (germline): ENHRY, SYGVKD. The CDR3 has 13 amino acids. V dropped 3 bases and J dropped 0 bases, with 5 bases sitting between them. The CDR3: CAISDRMNTEAFF. Written as DNA, the CDR3 is TGTGCCATCAGTGACAGGATGAACACTGAAGCTTTCTTT.

This clonotype was counted many times. The chain recombines TRBV28 with TRBJ2-5; 8 nucleotides agree with TRBD1. Germline V lookup: CDR1 MDHEN, CDR2 SYDVKM. The trim removed 1 base at V and 1 base at J, leaving 2 bases unmatched. The CDR3 covers 15 residues. As DNA, the CDR3 is TGTGCCAGCAGTTTATCCGGACAGGGCCAAGAGACCCAGTACTTC. Its translation is CASSLSGQGQETQYF.

The table lists this clonotype with a count of one. The gene calls are TRBV20-1 and TRBJ1-1; 8 bases are shared with TRBD1. The CDR3 contains 16 residues. The V gene's germline CDR1 is DFQATT and CDR2 SNEGSKA (reference sequence). J lost 1 base, V lost 6 bases, and 13 bases had no gene match. The CDR3 coding sequence is TGCAGTGCCGCCGGACAGGGACTCCGGGCGAACACTGAAGCTTTCTTT. Translating gives CSAAGQGLRANTEAFF.

In this sample, this clonotype turned up many times. The rearrangement joins TRBV29-1 to TRBJ2-3, with D tentatively TRBD1 or TRBD2 (5 bases each). The germline gives CDR1 SQVTM, CDR2 ANQGSEA. V lost 7 bases and J lost 1, with 15 bases in between. The CDR3 is 14 amino acids. CDR3 bases: TGCAGCGGCTGGAGCAGGGACCGCACAGATACGCAGTATTTT. This gives the protein CSGWSRDRTDTQYF.

This chain uses TRBV6-2 or TRBV6-3 with TRBJ2-2, with D possibly matching TRBD1 (5 bases). Germline V CDR1 and CDR2: MNHEY, SVGEGT. The CDR3 covers 17 residues. V lost 7 bases and J lost 0, with 18 bases in between. CDR3 DNA sequence: TGTGCCAGCATACTTATTGGGCAGGGCCCGAACACCGGGGAGCTGTTTTTT. Protein sequence: CASILIGQGPNTGELFF.

This clonotype was observed many times. The chain has TRBV28 and TRBJ2-7, with D hard to call. V lost 0 bases and J lost 6, with 6 bases in between. Per germline, CDR1 MDHEN and CDR2 SYDVKM. This CDR3 has 12 residues. This CDR3 reads CASSLWRREQYF. In DNA form, the CDR3 reads TGTGCCAGCAGTTTATGGAGGCGCGAGCAGTACTTC.

This clonotype appeared many times. This may arise from a read error, as a much more abundant clone is one base away. This sequence joins TRBV5-1 and TRBJ2-7, with 9 positions matching TRBD1. CDR1 is SGHRS and CDR2 is YFSETQ in the germline V gene. This CDR3 has 16 amino acids. The CDR3 here is CASSGPGTGISYEQHF. In DNA form, the CDR3 reads TGCGCCAGCAGCGGTCCCGGGACAGGGATCTCCTACGAGCAGCACTTC.

This clonotype has a count of ten or more. This rearrangement joins TRBV11-2 to TRBJ1-1; the D gene is possibly TRBD1 (6 bases). Germline CDR1 reads SGHAT; CDR2 reads FQNNGV. V was pared by 2 bases and J by 4 bases, with 14 bases between. The CDR3 length is 15 residues. The CDR3 DNA reads as TGTGCCAGCAGCTTAAGGGGGGCAGGGGTCACTGAAGCTTTCTTT. Its protein product is CASSLRGAGVTEAFF.

This chain links TRBV28 with TRBJ1-4, with 9 positions matching TRBD1. The CDR3 has 14 amino acids. With V trimmed by 5 bases and J by 13 bases, 11 bases remained unmatched. Germline lookup yields CDR1 MDHEN and CDR2 SYDVKM. The CDR3 DNA follows: TGTGCCAGCAGTACCGGGACAGGGCGATTTGGACTGTTTTTT. As protein: CASSTGTGRFGLFF. Together with reference TRBV28 and TRBJ1-4, the CDR3 gives the full variable domain: DVKVTQSSRYLVKRTGEKVFLECVQDMDHENMFWYRQDPGLGLRLIYFSYDVKMKEKGDIPEGYSVSREKKERFSLILESASTNQTSMYLCASSTGTGRFGLFFGSGTQLSVL.

The rearrangement joins TRBV2 to TRBJ1-5; D is possibly TRBD1 (5 bases). The germline gives CDR1 SNHLY, CDR2 FYNNEI. CDR3 length equals 14 residues. The V end lost 3 bases, the J end lost 5 bases, and 11 bases lay between the germline ends. Here the CDR3 reads CASSDRVIYQPQHF. The CDR3 nucleotides are TGTGCCAGCAGTGACAGGGTGATATATCAGCCCCAGCATTTT.